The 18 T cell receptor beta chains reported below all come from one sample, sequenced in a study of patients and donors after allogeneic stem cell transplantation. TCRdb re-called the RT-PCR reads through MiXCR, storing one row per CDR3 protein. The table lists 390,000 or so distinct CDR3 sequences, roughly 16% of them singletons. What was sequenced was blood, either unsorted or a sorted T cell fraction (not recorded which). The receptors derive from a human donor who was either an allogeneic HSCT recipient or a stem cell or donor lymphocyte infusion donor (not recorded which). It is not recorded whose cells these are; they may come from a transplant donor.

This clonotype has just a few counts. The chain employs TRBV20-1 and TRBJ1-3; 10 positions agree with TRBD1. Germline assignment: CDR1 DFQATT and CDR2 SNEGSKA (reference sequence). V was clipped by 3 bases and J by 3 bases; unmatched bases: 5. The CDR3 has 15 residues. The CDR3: CSARGDRGGGNTIYF. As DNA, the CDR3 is TGCAGTGCTAGGGGGGACAGGGGTGGTGGAAACACCATATATTTT.

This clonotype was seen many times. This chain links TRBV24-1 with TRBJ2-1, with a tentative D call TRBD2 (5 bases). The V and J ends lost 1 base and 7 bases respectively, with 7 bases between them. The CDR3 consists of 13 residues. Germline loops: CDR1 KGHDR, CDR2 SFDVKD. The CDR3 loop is CATSDFGENEQFF. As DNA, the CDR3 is TGTGCCACCAGTGATTTCGGGGAAAATGAGCAGTTCTTC.

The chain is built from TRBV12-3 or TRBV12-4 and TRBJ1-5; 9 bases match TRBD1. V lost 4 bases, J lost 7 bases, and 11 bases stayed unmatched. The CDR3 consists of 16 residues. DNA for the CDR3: TGTGCCAGCAGTTCTCCGGGACAGGGAGCTTGGCAGCCCCAGCATTTT. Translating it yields CASSSPGQGAWQPQHF.

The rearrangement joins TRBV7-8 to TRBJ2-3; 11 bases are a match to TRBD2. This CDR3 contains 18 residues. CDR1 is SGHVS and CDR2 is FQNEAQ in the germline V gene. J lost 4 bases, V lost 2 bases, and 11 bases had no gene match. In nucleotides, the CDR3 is TGTGCCAGCAGCTTACGGGAACTAGCGGGAGTATGGGCAGATACGCAGTATTTT. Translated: CASSLRELAGVWADTQYF.

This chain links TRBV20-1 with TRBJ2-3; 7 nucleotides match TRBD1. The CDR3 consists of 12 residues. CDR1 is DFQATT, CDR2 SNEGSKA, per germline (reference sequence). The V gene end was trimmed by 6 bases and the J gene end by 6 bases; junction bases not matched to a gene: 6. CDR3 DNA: TGCAGTGCAGACAGGGTTGGCGATACGCAGTATTTT. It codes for CSADRVGDTQYF.

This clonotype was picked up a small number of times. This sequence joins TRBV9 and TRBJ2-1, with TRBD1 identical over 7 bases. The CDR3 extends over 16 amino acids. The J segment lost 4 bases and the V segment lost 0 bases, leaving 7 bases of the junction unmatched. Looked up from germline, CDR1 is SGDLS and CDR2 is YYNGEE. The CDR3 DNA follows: TGTGCCAGCAGCGTAGGGGTTGGGACAGAGTACAATGAGCAGTTCTTC. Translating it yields CASSVGVGTEYNEQFF.

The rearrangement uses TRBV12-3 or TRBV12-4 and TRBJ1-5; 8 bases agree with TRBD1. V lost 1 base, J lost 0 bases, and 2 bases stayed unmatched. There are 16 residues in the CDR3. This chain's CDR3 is CASSLGTGNSNQPQHF. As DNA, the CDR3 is TGTGCCAGCAGTTTAGGGACAGGGAATAGCAATCAGCCCCAGCATTTT.

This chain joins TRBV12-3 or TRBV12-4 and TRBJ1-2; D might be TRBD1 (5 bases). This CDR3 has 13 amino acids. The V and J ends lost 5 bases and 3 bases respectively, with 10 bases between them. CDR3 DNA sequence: TGTGCCAGCAGTCTGGGGACCCACTATGGCTACACCTTC. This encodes CASSLGTHYGYTF.

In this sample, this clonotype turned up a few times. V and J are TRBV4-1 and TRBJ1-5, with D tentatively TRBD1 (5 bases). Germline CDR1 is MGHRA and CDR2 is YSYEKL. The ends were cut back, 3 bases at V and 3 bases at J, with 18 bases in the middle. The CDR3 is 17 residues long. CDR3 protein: CASSQTPAWGDNQPQHF. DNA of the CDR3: TGCGCCAGCAGCCAGACCCCGGCGTGGGGGGACAATCAGCCCCAGCATTTT.

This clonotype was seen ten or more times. The CDR3 DNA reads as TGTGCCAGCGGGATACTAGTCCTGGGAGAGCAGTTCTTC. Its protein product is CASGILVLGEQFF. The V call is TRBV12-3 or TRBV12-4, the J call TRBJ2-1; TRBD2 is a possible D gene (5 bases). Trimming removed 8 bases from V and 10 bases from J, with 18 bases in between. This CDR3 has 13 residues.

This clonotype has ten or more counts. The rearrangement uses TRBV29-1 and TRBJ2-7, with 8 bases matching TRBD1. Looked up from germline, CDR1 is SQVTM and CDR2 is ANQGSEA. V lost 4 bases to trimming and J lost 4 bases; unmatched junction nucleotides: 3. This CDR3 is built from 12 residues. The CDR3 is CSVGRGRYEQYF. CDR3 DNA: TGCAGCGTTGGCAGGGGGCGGTACGAGCAGTACTTC.

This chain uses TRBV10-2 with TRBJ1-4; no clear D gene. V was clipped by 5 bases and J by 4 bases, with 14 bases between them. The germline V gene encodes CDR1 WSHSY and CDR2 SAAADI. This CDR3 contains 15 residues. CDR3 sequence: CASSTYGRINEKLFF. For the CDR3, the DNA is TGCGCCAGCAGTACCTACGGACGGATTAATGAAAAACTGTTTTTT.

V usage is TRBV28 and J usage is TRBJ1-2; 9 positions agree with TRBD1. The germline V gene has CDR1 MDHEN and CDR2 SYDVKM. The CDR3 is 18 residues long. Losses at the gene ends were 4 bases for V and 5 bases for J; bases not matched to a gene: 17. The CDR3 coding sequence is TGTGCCAGCAGTTCCCCGATTAGAAATGACAGGGGGAAATATGGCTACACCTTC. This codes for CASSSPIRNDRGKYGYTF.

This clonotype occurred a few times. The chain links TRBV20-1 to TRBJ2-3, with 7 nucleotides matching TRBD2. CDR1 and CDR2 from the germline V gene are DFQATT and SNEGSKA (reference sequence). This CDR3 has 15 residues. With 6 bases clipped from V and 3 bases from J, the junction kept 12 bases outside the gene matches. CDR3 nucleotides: TGCAGTGCCCCGCTAGGCGGGAGTCCGACAGATACGCAGTATTTT. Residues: CSAPLGGSPTDTQYF.

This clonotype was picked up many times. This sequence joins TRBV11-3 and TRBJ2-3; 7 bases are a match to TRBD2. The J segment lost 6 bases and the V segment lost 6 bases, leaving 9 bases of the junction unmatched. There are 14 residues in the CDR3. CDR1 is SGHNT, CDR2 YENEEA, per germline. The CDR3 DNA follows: TGTGCCAGCAGTTCAAGCGGGGCCGGGGATACGCAGTATTTT. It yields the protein CASSSSGAGDTQYF.

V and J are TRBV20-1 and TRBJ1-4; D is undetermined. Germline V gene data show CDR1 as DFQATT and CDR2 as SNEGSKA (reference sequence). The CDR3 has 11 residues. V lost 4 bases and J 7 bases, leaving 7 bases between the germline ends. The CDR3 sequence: CSATVGEKLFF. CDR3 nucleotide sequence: TGCAGTGCTACCGTGGGTGAAAAACTGTTTTTT.

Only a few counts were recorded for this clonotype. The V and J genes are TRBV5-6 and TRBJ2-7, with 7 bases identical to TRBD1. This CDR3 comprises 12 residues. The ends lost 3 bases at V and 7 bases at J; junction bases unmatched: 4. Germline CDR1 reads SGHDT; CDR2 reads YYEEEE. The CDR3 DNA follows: TGTGCCAGCAGCTCGGGACAGCGGGAGCAGTACTTC. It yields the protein CASSSGQREQYF. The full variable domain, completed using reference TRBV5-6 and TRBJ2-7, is DAGVTQSPTHLIKTRGQQVTLRCSPKSGHDTVSWYQQALGQGPQFIFQYYEEEERQRGNFPDRFSGHQFPNYSSELNVNALLLGDSALYLCASSSGQREQYFGPGTRLTVT.

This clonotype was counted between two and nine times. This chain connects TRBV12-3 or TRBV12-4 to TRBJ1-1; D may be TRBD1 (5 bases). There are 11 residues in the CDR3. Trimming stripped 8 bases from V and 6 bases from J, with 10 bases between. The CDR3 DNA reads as TGTGCCAGCGGACAAACCTCTGAAGCTTTCTTT. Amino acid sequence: CASGQTSEAFF.